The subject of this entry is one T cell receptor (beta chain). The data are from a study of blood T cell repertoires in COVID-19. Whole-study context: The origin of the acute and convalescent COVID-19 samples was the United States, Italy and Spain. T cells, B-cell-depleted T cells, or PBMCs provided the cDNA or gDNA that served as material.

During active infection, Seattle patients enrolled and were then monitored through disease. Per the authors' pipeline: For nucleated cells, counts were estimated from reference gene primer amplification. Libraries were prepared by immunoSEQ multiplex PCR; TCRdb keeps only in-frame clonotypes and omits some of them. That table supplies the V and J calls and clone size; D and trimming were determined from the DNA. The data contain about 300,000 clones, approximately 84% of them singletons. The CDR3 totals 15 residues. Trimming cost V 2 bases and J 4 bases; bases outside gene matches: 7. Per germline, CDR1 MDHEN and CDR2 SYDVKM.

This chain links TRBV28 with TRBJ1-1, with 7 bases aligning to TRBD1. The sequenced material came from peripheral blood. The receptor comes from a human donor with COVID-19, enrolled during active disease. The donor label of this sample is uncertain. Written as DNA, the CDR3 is TGTGCCAGCAGTTTAGATACAGGGGCTGGCACTGAAGCTTTCTTT. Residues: CASSLDTGAGTEAFF.